Each of the 20 T cell receptor beta chains below was sequenced from the same sample in a study of T cells in Graves' hyperthyroidism and ophthalmopathy (dated by TCRdb to the late 2010s). Library prep was done by multiplex PCR. Sequencing relied on an Illumina HiSeq 2000. Amplification of TCR beta CDR3 regions was carried out from RNA transcripts. The first round of RT-PCR for the TCR CDR3 was performed with the HTBI primer set and the Qiagen OneStep RT-PCR kit. Using fastp trimming at Q25 and MiXCR clonotype assembly, TCRdb reanalyzed the public sequencing data and kept in-frame beta chains. Every CDR3 protein is listed once, alongside the most common genes and DNA of its rows. The sample table holds 300,000 to 500,000 distinct CDR3 sequences, of which about 15% were seen once. The ten largest clones capture around a third of the sample. The sample consisted of blood. The receptors were sampled from a young woman with Graves' hyperthyroidism.

This clonotype was seen many times. This chain links TRBV11-3 with TRBJ1-3; 8 positions match TRBD1. V dropped 1 base and J dropped 4; count of bases not matched to a gene: 3. CDR1 is SGHNT and CDR2 is YENEEA in the germline V gene. The CDR3 length is 15 residues. The CDR3 here is CASSLVGTGGNTIYF. Written as DNA, the CDR3 is TGTGCCAGCAGCTTAGTGGGGACAGGAGGAAACACCATATATTTT.

Points on this clonotype: This sequence may be a read error, since a much larger clone differs from it by one base. This chain connects TRBV24-1 to TRBJ2-1; 7 bases line up with TRBD2. CDR1 and CDR2 from the germline V gene are KGHDR and SFDVKD. The CDR3 loop spans 14 amino acids. V lost 9 bases, J lost 3 bases, and 7 bases stayed unmatched. The CDR3 DNA reads TGTGCCACCCAGCCATCGGGGGGCTACAATGAGCAGTTCTTC. As protein: CATQPSGGYNEQFF.

There are many counts of this clonotype. The chain couples TRBV7-9 to TRBJ2-1, with a possible D match to TRBD2 (5 bases). V shed 8 bases and J shed 0 bases, with 17 bases lying between them. The germline gives CDR1 SEHNR, CDR2 FQNEAQ (reference sequence). The CDR3 sequence is 16 residues long. In DNA, the CDR3 is TGTGCCAGCTTCGTCGGCGGGTTAAGCTCCTACAATGAGCAGTTCTTC. This translates into CASFVGGLSSYNEQFF.

Many counts were recorded for this clonotype. The V gene is TRBV18, the J gene TRBJ2-1; 10 bases line up with TRBD1. V lost 6 bases and J lost 6; bases outside the gene matches: 8. The CDR3 sequence is 15 residues long. Germline CDR1 reads KGHSH; CDR2 reads LQKENI. The CDR3 is CASSQGTGAFNEQFF. The CDR3 DNA reads as TGTGCCAGCTCCCAAGGGACAGGGGCCTTCAATGAGCAGTTCTTC. The whole variable domain, remainder taken from reference TRBV18 and TRBJ2-1, is NAGVMQNPRHLVRRRGQEARLRCSPMKGHSHVYWYRQLPEEGLKFMVYLQKENIIDESGMPKERFSAEFPKEGPSILRIQQVVRGDSAAYFCASSQGTGAFNEQFFGPGTRLTVL.

In this sample, this clonotype turned up a few times. The rearrangement joins TRBV19 to TRBJ2-7, with D possibly called TRBD1 or TRBD2 (5 bases each). Germline loops: CDR1 LNHDA, CDR2 SQIVND (reference sequence). This CDR3 comprises 14 residues. V shed 3 bases and J shed 3 bases, with 12 bases lying between them. In nucleotides, the CDR3 is TGTGCCAGTAGTATTGAGGGTCAGGGCTACGAGCAGTACTTC. As protein: CASSIEGQGYEQYF.

Ten or more counts support this clonotype. The V and J genes are TRBV12-3 or TRBV12-4 and TRBJ1-5; unclear D gene. Trimming removed 4 bases from V and 0 bases from J, with 13 bases in between. The CDR3 is 16 amino acids. The CDR3 DNA is TGTGCCAGCAGTTGGGCCGGCGGAAATAGCAATCAGCCCCAGCATTTT. Protein sequence: CASSWAGGNSNQPQHF.

This clonotype was detected many times. This chain joins TRBV12-3 or TRBV12-4 and TRBJ2-7; D could derive from TRBD1 or TRBD2 (8 bases each). The length of the CDR3 is 19 residues. Trimming shortened V by 6 bases and J by 4 bases, and 31 bases separated the two germline ends. The CDR3 DNA is TGTGCCAGCAGCACCGGGACAGGCTCCCTAGCGGGTGGGGGTTACGAGCAGTACTTC. It encodes CASSTGTGSLAGGGYEQYF.

This clonotype was observed at least ten times. The chain combines TRBV2 with TRBJ2-7; no firm D call. CDR1 is SNHLY, CDR2 FYNNEI, per germline. With 4 bases removed from V and 3 bases from J, the gap between germline ends came to 13 bases. This CDR3 region has 14 residues. In nucleotides, the CDR3 is TGTGCCAGCAGTGTTGACCCCTTGCGCTACGAGCAGTACTTC. It translates to CASSVDPLRYEQYF.

V usage is TRBV4-1 and J usage is TRBJ2-7; either TRBD1 or TRBD2 may supply D (6 bases each). With 4 bases removed from V and 5 bases from J, the gap between germline ends came to 15 bases. The CDR3 has 14 amino acids. Germline V gene lookup returns CDR1 MGHRA and CDR2 YSYEKL. The CDR3 coding sequence is TGCGCCAGCAGCCGGAACGGGGGCTCGGACGAGCAGTACTTC. As protein: CASSRNGGSDEQYF.

This clonotype was detected a few times. The V gene is TRBV20-1, the J gene TRBJ2-3; D possibly corresponds to TRBD2 (5 bases). V was cut by 3 bases and J by 5 bases, with 9 bases left in between. CDR1 DFQATT and CDR2 SNEGSKA come from the germline V gene (reference sequence). This CDR3 has 12 residues. The CDR3 DNA reads TGCAGTGCTAGTATCGGAGGAGATACGCAGTATTTT. It specifies CSASIGGDTQYF.

This clonotype was counted many times. The chain has TRBV5-1 and TRBJ2-1; D is uncertain. CDR3 length: 15 amino acids. V lost 1 base and J 0 bases, leaving 8 bases between the germline ends. Germline V gene lookup returns CDR1 SGHRS and CDR2 YFSETQ. The chain's CDR3 is CASSLLPSSYNEQFF. The CDR3 DNA reads as TGCGCCAGCAGCTTGCTACCGAGCTCCTACAATGAGCAGTTCTTC.

The chain couples TRBV10-3 to TRBJ1-5; no firm D call. The V end was cut by 6 bases, the J end by 3 bases, with 9 bases between. The V gene's germline CDR1 is ENHRY and CDR2 SYGVKD. The CDR3 is made up of 13 amino acids. CDR3: CAISGSPNQPQHF. CDR3 bases: TGTGCCATCAGCGGGAGCCCCAATCAGCCCCAGCATTTT.

This clonotype was observed many times. The chain joins TRBV2 to TRBJ1-5, with 9 bases matching TRBD1. CDR1 and CDR2 (germline): SNHLY, FYNNEI. V was pared by 4 bases and J by 7 bases, with 8 bases of the junction left unmatched. The CDR3 length is 15 residues. The chain's CDR3 is CASSAPDRGSQPQHF. DNA of the CDR3: TGTGCCAGCAGTGCGCCGGACAGGGGCAGCCAGCCCCAGCATTTT. The variable domain in full, with the rest retrieved from reference TRBV2 and TRBJ1-5, is EPEVTQTPSHQVTQMGQEVILRCVPISNHLYFYWYRQILGQKVEFLVSFYNNEISEKSEIFDDQFSVERPDGSNFTLKIRSTKLEDSAMYFCASSAPDRGSQPQHFGDGTRLSIL.

The V call is TRBV20-1, the J call TRBJ1-5; possible D gene TRBD1, 5 bases. The CDR3 is made up of 15 amino acids. Trimming stripped 3 bases from V and 2 bases from J, with 14 bases between. The germline V gene encodes CDR1 DFQATT and CDR2 SNEGSKA (reference sequence). CDR3 residues: CSASRESGGNQPQHF. For the CDR3, the DNA is TGCAGTGCTAGCCGGGAGTCGGGGGGCAATCAGCCCCAGCATTTT.

This clonotype was observed many times. The gene calls are TRBV6-1 and TRBJ2-7, with 9 bases lining up with TRBD2. V dropped 7 bases and J dropped 1; count of bases not matched to a gene: 5. The germline V gene has CDR1 MNHNS and CDR2 SASEGT. CDR3 length: 14 residues. For the CDR3, the DNA is TGTGCCAGCAACAGCGGGAGGAAATCCTACGAGCAGTACTTC. Its translation is CASNSGRKSYEQYF.

The table lists this clonotype with a count of one. The J gene is TRBJ2-1, the V gene TRBV30, with D hard to call. Between the trimmed V and J ends, which lost 4 bases and 6 bases, there was a span of 7 bases. The germline V gene encodes CDR1 GTSNPN and CDR2 SVGIG (reference sequence). The CDR3 totals 11 residues. The CDR3 DNA reads as TGTGCCTGGACCGTCGTCAATGAGCAGTTCTTC. It yields the protein CAWTVVNEQFF.

This clonotype was detected a few times. The chain uses TRBV5-1 and TRBJ1-4, with 11 bases lining up with TRBD1. The J segment lost 3 bases and the V segment lost 4 bases, leaving 5 bases of the junction unmatched. The CDR3 is made up of 16 amino acids. The germline V gene has CDR1 SGHRS and CDR2 YFSETQ. CDR3 sequence reads: CASSGTGGKANEKLFF. The CDR3 bases are TGCGCCAGCAGCGGGACAGGGGGGAAGGCTAATGAAAAACTGTTTTTT.

This clonotype was seen ten or more times. The chain employs TRBV7-9 and TRBJ2-1, with 11 nucleotides matching TRBD2. Trimming at V came to 4 bases and at J to 4 bases, leaving 9 bases not matched to a gene. Germline loops: CDR1 SEHNR, CDR2 FQNEAQ (reference sequence). The CDR3 loop spans 17 amino acids. In DNA form, the CDR3 reads TGTGCCAGCAGCTCGACTAGCGGGATAGTTATTTACAATGAGCAGTTCTTC. This encodes CASSSTSGIVIYNEQFF.

The chain uses TRBV19 and TRBJ2-6, with 15 bases that match TRBD2. The length of the CDR3 is 17 residues. Germline CDR1 reads LNHDA; CDR2 reads SQIVND (reference sequence). V dropped 5 bases and J dropped 3; count of bases not matched to a gene: 2. The CDR3 nucleotides read TGTGCCAGTAGTGCGGGACTAGCGGGAGGTGGGGCCAACGTCCTGACTTTC. Translating it yields CASSAGLAGGGANVLTF.

There are many counts of this clonotype. This sequence joins TRBV7-2 and TRBJ2-2, with 15 positions matching TRBD2. Germline V lookup: CDR1 SGHTA, CDR2 FQGNSA. V dropped 1 base and J dropped 5; count of bases not matched to a gene: 5. The CDR3 is 18 residues long. CDR3 residues: CASSLGGLAGGRTGELFF. As DNA, the CDR3 is TGTGCCAGCAGCTTAGGGGGACTAGCGGGAGGAAGAACCGGGGAGCTGTTTTTT.